A selection of T cell receptor beta chains follows, all from one sample in a study of T cell responses to AZD1222 COVID-19 vaccine. Generated by immunoSEQ multiplex PCR, the TCRdb table keeps only in-frame clones and is missing some. The repertoire has some 150,000 clones, around 90% of them found once; the top ten carry 4.5% to 5.5%. The sequencing used peripheral blood, collected 28 days after the second dose of the MenACWY control vaccine. These receptors were taken from an adult who received the MenACWY meningococcal vaccine as a control. The CDR3 runs from the conserved cysteine through the conserved F or W. The D gene is left open where the match is weak. The size of a clone is reported for some rows only, either as once, few or many, or as a class for expanded clones.

abundance,v_gene,d_gene,j_gene,CDR3aa,CDR3nt
.,TRBV10-3,.,TRBJ2-5,CAISPAGPQQRETQYF,TGTGCCATCAGCCCCGCGGGACCGCAGCAAAGAGAGACCCAGTACTTC
.,TRBV21-1,.,TRBJ1-1,CASNDRTVEDDTEAFF,TGTGCCAGCAACGACCGGACAGTGGAGGACGACACTGAAGCTTTCTTT
.,TRBV5-1,.,TRBJ1-1,CASSVDSNEAFF,TGCGCCAGCAGCGTAGACAGTAATGAAGCTTTCTTT
.,TRBV7-9,.,TRBJ2-7,CASSLMAGGNEQYF,TGTGCCAGCAGCTTAATGGCAGGGGGGAACGAGCAGTACTTC
.,TRBV28,.,TRBJ2-7,CASRTLRLASREQYF,TGTGCCAGCAGAACCTTGAGGCTAGCCTCCCGCGAGCAGTACTTC
.,TRBV4-1,.,TRBJ1-3,CASSQDPTAGNTIYF,TGCGCCAGCAGCCAAGATCCGACAGCTGGAAACACCATATATTTT
.,TRBV6-6,.,TRBJ2-3,CASSYTTGTDTQYF,TGTGCCAGCAGTTACACAACCGGCACAGATACGCAGTATTTT
.,TRBV4-1,.,TRBJ2-5,CASSQEPRQETQYF,TGCGCCAGCAGCCAAGAACCCAGACAAGAGACCCAGTACTTC
.,TRBV27,.,TRBJ1-2,CASRPATDLYGYTF,TGTGCCAGCAGGCCCGCCACGGACCTCTATGGCTACACCTTC
.,TRBV29-1,.,TRBJ2-3,CSYRQGSPADTQYF,TGCAGCTACCGCCAGGGGTCTCCCGCAGATACGCAGTATTTT
once,TRBV7-2,TRBD2,TRBJ2-2,CASSLGTSAGELFF,TGTGCCAGCAGCTTAGGGACTAGCGCCGGGGAGCTGTTTTTT
.,TRBV3-1/TRBV3-2,.,TRBJ1-1,CASSQDPRGTFF,TGTGCCAGCAGCCAAGATCCTAGGGGAACTTTCTTT
.,TRBV29-1,.,TRBJ1-5,CSVRTADQPQHF,TGCAGCGTTCGGACAGCGGATCAGCCCCAGCATTTT
.,TRBV3-1/TRBV3-2,.,TRBJ1-6,CASSQAGGTGSPLHF,TGTGCCAGCAGCCAAGCCGGGGGCACGGGCTCACCCCTCCACTTT
.,TRBV15,TRBD1,TRBJ2-1,CATSRGRGQANEQFF,TGTGCCACCAGCAGAGGTCGGGGACAGGCCAATGAGCAGTTCTTC
.,TRBV27,.,TRBJ2-1,CASSSEFNEQFF,TGTGCCAGCAGTTCGGAATTCAATGAGCAGTTCTTC
few,TRBV6-2/TRBV6-3,TRBD1,TRBJ1-5,CASSPRQGSFSNQPQHF,TGTGCCAGCAGCCCTCGACAGGGGTCCTTTAGCAATCAGCCCCAGCATTTT
.,TRBV7-2,.,TRBJ1-2,CASSLALERTSYGYTF,TGTGCCAGCAGCTTAGCTCTGGAAAGGACATCCTATGGCTACACCTTC
.,TRBV10-3,.,TRBJ2-3,CAISESRIAQGTQYF,TGTGCCATCAGTGAGTCGCGAATAGCCCAGGGTACGCAGTATTTT
.,TRBV6-1,TRBD2,TRBJ2-4,CASSEARGGDGAKNIQYF,TGTGCCAGCAGTGAAGCGCGGGGAGGGGACGGTGCCAAAAACATTCAGTACTTC
.,TRBV19,TRBD1,TRBJ1-1,CASSIGRGPRTEAFF,TGTGCCAGTAGTATCGGAAGGGGGCCGAGGACTGAAGCTTTCTTT
.,TRBV19,TRBD1,TRBJ2-2,CASSSPGQGVRELFF,TGTGCCAGTAGCTCTCCGGGACAGGGGGTTAGGGAGCTGTTTTTT
.,TRBV6-1,TRBD1,TRBJ1-2,CASSDFGQGANYGYTF,TGTGCCAGCAGTGACTTTGGACAGGGAGCTAACTATGGCTACACCTTC
.,TRBV9,.,TRBJ1-4,CASSVATGVTNEKLFF,TGTGCCAGCAGCGTAGCTACCGGGGTAACTAATGAAAAACTGTTTTTT
.,TRBV6-6,.,TRBJ1-5,CASSYANQPQHF,TGTGCCAGCAGTTACGCCAATCAGCCCCAGCATTTT
.,TRBV3-1/TRBV3-2,TRBD1,TRBJ1-5,CASSRDSSSNQPQHF,TGTGCCAGCAGTCGGGACAGTAGTAGCAATCAGCCCCAGCATTTT
.,TRBV3-1/TRBV3-2,TRBD2,TRBJ2-1,CASSRSAGVVNEQFF,TGTGCCAGCAGCCGGTCAGCGGGAGTGGTCAATGAGCAGTTCTTC
.,TRBV29-1,.,TRBJ2-1,CSHALLNEQFF,TGCAGCCATGCCCTTCTCAATGAGCAGTTCTTC
.,TRBV19,.,TRBJ1-1,CASSIRGAEAFF,TGTGCCAGTAGTATTCGGGGAGCTGAAGCTTTCTTT
.,TRBV6-5,.,TRBJ1-2,CASSYVSNYGYTF,TGTGCCAGCAGTTACGTCAGCAACTATGGCTACACCTTC
.,TRBV4-3,.,TRBJ1-6,CASSQERVSPLHF,TGCGCCAGCAGCCAAGAAAGGGTCTCACCCCTCCACTTT
.,TRBV28,.,TRBJ1-4,CASSLFAMGTFNEKLFF,TGTGCCAGCAGTTTATTCGCAATGGGGACTTTTAATGAAAAACTGTTTTTT